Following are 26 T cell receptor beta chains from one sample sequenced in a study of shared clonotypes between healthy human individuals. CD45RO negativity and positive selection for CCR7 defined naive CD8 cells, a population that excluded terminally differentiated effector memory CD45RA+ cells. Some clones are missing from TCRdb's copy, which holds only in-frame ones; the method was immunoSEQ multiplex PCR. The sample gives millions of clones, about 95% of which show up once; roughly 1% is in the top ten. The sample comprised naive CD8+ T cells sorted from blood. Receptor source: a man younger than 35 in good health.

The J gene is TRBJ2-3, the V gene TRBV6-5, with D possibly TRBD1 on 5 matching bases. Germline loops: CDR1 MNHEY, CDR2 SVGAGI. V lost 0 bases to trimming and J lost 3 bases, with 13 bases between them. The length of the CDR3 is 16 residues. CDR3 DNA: TGTGCCAGCAGTTACTCAGCAGGGCCTGGTACAGATACGCAGTATTTT. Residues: CASSYSAGPGTDTQYF.

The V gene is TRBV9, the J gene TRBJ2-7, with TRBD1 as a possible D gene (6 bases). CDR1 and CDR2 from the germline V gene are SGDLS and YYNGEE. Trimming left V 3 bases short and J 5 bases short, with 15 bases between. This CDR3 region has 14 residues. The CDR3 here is CASSANTGSNEQYF. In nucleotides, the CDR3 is TGTGCCAGCAGCGCCAACACAGGGTCCAACGAGCAGTACTTC.

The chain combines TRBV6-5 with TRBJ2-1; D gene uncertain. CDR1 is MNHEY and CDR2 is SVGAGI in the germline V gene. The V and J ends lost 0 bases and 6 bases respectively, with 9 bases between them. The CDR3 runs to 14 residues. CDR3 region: CASSYSPGSNEQFF. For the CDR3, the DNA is TGTGCCAGCAGTTACTCTCCGGGCAGCAATGAGCAGTTCTTC.

The CDR3 spells CASSEMEEGVQPQHF. The CDR3 DNA reads as TGTGCCAGCAGTGAAATGGAAGAGGGAGTTCAGCCCCAGCATTTT. The chain recombines TRBV6-1 with TRBJ1-5; D remains ambiguous. Germline loops: CDR1 MNHNS, CDR2 SASEGT. Trimming cost V 2 bases and J 6 bases, with 14 bases left between them. The CDR3 totals 15 residues.

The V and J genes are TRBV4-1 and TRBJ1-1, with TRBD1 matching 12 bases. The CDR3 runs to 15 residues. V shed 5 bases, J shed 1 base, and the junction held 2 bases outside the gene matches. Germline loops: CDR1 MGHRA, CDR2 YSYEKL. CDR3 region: CASSGTGGWNTEAFF. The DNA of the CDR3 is TGCGCCAGCAGCGGGACAGGGGGCTGGAACACTGAAGCTTTCTTT.

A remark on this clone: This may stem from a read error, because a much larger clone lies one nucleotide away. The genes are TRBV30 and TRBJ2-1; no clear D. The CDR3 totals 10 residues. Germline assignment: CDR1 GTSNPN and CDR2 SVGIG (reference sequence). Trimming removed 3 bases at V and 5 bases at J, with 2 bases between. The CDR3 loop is CAWRDNEQFF. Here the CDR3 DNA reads TGTGCCTGGAGGGACAATGAGCAGTTCTTC.

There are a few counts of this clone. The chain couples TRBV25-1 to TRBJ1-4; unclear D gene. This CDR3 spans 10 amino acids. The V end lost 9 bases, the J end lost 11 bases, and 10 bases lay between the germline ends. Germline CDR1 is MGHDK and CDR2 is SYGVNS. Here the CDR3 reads CASGETKLFF. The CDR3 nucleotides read TGTGCCAGTGGTGAGACTAAACTGTTTTTT.

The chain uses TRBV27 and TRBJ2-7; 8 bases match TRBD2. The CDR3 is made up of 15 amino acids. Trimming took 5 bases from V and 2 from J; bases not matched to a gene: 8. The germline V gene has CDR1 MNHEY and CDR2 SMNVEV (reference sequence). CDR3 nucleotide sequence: TGTGCCAGCAGTACCCGGGGGCGGGGGGCCTACGAGCAGTACTTC. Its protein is CASSTRGRGAYEQYF.

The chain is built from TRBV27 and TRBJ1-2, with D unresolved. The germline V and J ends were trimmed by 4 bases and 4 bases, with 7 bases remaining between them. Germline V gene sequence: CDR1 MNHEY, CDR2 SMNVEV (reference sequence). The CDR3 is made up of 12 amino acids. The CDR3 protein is CASSSGFYGYTF. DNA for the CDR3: TGTGCCAGCAGTTCGGGATTCTATGGCTACACCTTC.

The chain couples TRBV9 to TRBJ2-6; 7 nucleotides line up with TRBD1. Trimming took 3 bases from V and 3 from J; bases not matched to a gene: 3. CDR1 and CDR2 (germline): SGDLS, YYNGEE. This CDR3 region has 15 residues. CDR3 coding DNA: TGTGCCAGCAGCGAGACAGGGTTTGGGGCCAACGTCCTGACTTTC. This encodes CASSETGFGANVLTF.

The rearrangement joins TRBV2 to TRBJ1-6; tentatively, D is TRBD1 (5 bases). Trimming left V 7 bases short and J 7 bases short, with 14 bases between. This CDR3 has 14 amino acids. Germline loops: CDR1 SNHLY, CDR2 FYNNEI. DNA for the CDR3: TGTGCCAGCAAGGTTCAGGGAGGCAATTCACCCCTCCACTTT. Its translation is CASKVQGGNSPLHF.

The CDR3 sequence: CASSKPDSTEAFF. The CDR3, as DNA: TGTGCCAGCAGCAAACCGGACAGCACTGAAGCTTTCTTT. This sequence joins TRBV21-1 and TRBJ1-1; the D call of TRBD1 is as the table states it, not checked on the DNA. TRBV21-1 is a known pseudogene. The CDR3 is 13 amino acids.

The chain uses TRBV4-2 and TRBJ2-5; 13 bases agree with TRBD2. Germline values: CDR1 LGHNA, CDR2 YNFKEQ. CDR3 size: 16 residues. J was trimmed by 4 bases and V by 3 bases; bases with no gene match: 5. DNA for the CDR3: TGTGCCAGCAGCCATGGGACTAGCGGGGCCGGAGAGACCCAGTACTTC. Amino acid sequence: CASSHGTSGAGETQYF.

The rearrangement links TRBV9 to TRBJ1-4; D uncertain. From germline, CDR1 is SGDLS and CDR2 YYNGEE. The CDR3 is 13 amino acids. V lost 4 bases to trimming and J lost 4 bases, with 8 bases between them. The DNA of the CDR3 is TGTGCCAGCAGCTCCGGGTATAATGAAAAACTGTTTTTT. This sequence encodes CASSSGYNEKLFF.

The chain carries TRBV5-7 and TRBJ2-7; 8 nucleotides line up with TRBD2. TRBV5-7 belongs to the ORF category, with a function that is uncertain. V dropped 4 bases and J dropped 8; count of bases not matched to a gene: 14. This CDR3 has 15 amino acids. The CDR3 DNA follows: TGTGCCAGCAGCGCACTTCCCCCGGGGGGGAGTAAGCAGTACTTC. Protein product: CASSALPPGGSKQYF.

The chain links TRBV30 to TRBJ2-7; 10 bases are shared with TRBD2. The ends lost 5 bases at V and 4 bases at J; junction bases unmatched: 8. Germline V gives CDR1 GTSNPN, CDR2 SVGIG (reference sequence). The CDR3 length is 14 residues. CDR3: CAWAEREGKYEQYF. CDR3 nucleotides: TGTGCCTGGGCGGAGCGGGAGGGCAAGTACGAGCAGTACTTC. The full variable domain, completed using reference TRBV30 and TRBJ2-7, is SQTIHQWPATLVQPVGSPLSLECTVEGTSNPNLYWYRQAAGRGLQLLFYSVGIGQISSEVPQNLSASRPQDRQFILSSKKLLLSDSGFYLCAWAEREGKYEQYFGPGTRLTVT.

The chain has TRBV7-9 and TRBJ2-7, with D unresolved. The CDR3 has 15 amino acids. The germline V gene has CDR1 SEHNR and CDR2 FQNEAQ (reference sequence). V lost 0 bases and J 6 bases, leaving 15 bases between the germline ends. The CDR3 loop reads CASSLAVPAVREQYF. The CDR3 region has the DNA TGTGCCAGCAGCTTAGCGGTTCCCGCCGTCCGCGAGCAGTACTTC.

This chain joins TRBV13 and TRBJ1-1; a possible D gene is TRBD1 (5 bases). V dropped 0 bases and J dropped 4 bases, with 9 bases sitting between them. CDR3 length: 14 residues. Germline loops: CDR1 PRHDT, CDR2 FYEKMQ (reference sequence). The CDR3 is CASSLGTDGTEAFF. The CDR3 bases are TGTGCCAGCAGCTTAGGGACAGATGGCACTGAAGCTTTCTTT.

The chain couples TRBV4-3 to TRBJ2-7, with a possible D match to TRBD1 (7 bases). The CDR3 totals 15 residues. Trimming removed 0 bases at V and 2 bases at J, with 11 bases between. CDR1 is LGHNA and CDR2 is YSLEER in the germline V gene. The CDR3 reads CASSQEIRGAYEQYF. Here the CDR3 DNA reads TGCGCCAGCAGCCAAGAAATCAGGGGGGCCTACGAGCAGTACTTC.

The DNA for the CDR3 is TGTGCCAGCAGCTTCTCGGGTATCCCCTACGAGCAGTACTTC. Protein: CASSFSGIPYEQYF. The chain employs TRBV7-9 and TRBJ2-7; no clear D. V lost 3 bases and J 2 bases, leaving 11 bases between the germline ends. The CDR3 totals 14 residues. Germline V lookup: CDR1 SEHNR, CDR2 FQNEAQ (reference sequence).

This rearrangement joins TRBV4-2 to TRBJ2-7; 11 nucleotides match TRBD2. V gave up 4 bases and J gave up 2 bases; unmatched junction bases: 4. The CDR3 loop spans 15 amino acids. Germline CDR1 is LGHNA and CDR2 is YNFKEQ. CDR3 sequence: CASSPGLADTYEQYF. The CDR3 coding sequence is TGTGCCAGCAGCCCGGGACTAGCGGACACCTACGAGCAGTACTTC.

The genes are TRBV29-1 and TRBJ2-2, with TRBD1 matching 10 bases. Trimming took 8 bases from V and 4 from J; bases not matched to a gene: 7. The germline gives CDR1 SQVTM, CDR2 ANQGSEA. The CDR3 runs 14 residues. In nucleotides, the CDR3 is TGCAGCACCACCGGGACAGGGGTCACCGGGGAGCTGTTTTTT. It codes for CSTTGTGVTGELFF.

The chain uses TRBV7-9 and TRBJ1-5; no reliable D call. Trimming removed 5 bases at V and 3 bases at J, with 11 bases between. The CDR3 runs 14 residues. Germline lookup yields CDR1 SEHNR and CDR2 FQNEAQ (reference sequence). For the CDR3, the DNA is TGTGCCAGCAGCCCGACGGCAGACAATCAGCCCCAGCATTTT. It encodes CASSPTADNQPQHF.

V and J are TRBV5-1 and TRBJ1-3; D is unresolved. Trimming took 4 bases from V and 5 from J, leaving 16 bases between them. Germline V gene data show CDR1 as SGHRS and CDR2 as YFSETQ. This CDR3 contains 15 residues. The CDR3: CASSLDAGSRNTIYF. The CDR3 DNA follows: TGCGCCAGCAGCCTTGACGCGGGGAGCCGAAACACCATATATTTT.

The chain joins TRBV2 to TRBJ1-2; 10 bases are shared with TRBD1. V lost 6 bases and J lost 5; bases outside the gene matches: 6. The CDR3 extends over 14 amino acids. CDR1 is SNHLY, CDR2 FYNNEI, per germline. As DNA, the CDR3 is TGTGCCAGCAGACCCGGGACAGGGGAATATGGCTACACCTTC. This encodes CASRPGTGEYGYTF.

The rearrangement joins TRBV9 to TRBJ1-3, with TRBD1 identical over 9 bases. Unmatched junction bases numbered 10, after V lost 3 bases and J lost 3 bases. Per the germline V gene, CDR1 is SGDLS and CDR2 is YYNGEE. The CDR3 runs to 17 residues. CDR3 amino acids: CASSAYPGQGSGNTIYF. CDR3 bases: TGTGCCAGCAGCGCTTACCCGGGACAGGGAAGTGGAAACACCATATATTTT.